This T cell receptor (beta chain) was identified during a study of CD8 T cells in ankylosing spondylitis. TCRdb itself ran the 5' RACE reads through MiXCR, one entry per CDR3 protein. This table holds hundreds of thousands of distinct CDR3 sequences, roughly 12% found once. Deletions cut 1 base from V and 0 bases from J, with 13 bases between. This CDR3 is built from 17 residues. Germline CDR1 and CDR2: SGHTA and FQGNSA. Notes on the study in general: Within ankylosing spondylitis blood, a TCR beta motif made up of several highly homologous variants appeared to be characteristic.

The sample holds a few counts of this clonotype. The antigen is undetermined. This chain joins TRBV7-2 and TRBJ1-3; D is perhaps TRBD1 (6 bases). The sequencing sample was made of blood, either unsorted or a sorted T cell fraction (not recorded which). The TCR comes from a male donor with ankylosing spondylitis. CDR3 in amino acids: CASSLVPGHLSGNTIYF. In nucleotides, the CDR3 is TGTGCCAGCAGCTTAGTACCGGGACATCTCTCTGGAAACACCATATATTTT. The full variable domain, its missing parts supplied by reference TRBV7-2 and TRBJ1-3, is GAGVSQSPSNKVTEKGKDVELRCDPISGHTALYWYRQSLGQGLEFLIYFQGNSAPDKSGLPSDRFSAERTGGSVSTLTIQRTQQEDSAVYLCASSLVPGHLSGNTIYFGEGSWLTVV.